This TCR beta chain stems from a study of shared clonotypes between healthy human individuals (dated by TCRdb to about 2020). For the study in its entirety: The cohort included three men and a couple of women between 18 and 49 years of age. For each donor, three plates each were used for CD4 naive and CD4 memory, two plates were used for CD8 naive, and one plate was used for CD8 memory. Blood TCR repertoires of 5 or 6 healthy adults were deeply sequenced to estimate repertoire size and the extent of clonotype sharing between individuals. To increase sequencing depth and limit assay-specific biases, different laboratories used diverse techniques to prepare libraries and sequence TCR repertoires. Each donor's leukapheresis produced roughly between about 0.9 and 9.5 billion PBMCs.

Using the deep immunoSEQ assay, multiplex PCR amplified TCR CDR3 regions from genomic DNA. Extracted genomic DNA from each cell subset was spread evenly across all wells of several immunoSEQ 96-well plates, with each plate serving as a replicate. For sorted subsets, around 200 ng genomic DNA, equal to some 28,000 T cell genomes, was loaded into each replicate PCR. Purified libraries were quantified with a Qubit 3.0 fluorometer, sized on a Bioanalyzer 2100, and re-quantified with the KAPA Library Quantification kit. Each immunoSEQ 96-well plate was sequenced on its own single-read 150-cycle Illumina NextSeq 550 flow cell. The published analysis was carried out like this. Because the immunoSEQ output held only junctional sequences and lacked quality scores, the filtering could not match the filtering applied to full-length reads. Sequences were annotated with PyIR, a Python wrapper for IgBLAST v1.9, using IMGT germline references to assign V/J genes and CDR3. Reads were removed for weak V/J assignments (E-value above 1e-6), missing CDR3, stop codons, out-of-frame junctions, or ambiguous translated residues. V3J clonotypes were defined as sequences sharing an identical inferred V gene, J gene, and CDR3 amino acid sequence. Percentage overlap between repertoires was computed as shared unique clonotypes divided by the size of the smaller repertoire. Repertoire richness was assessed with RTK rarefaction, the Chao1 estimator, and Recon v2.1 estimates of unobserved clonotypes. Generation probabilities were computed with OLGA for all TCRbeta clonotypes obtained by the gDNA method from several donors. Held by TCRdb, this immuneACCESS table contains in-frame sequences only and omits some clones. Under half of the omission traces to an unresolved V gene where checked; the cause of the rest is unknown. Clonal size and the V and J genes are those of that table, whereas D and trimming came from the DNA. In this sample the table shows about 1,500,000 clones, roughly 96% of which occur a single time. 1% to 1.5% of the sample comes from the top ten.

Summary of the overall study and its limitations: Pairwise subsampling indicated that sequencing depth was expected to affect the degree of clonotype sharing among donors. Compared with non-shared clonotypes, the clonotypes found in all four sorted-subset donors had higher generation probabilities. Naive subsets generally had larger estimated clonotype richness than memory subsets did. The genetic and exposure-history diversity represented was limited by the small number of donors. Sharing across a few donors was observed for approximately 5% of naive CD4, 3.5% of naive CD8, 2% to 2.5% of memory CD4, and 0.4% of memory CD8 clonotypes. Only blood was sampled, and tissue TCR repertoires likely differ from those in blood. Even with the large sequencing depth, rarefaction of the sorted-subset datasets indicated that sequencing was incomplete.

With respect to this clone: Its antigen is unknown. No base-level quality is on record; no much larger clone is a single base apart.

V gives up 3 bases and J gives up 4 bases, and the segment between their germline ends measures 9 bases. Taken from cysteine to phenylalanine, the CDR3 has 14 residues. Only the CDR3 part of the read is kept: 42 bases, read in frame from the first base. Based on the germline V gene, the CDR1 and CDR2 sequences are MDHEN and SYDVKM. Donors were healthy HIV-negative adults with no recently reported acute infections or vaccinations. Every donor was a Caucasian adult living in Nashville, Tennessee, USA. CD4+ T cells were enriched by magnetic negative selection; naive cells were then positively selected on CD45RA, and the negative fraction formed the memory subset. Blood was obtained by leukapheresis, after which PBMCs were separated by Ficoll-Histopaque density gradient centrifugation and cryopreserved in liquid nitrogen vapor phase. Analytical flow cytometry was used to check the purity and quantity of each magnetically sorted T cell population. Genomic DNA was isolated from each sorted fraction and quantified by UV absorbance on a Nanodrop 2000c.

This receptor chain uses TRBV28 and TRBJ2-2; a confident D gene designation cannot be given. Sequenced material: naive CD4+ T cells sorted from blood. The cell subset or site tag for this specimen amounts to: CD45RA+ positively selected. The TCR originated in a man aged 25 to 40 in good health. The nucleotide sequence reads TGTGCCAGCAGTTTGTTCCATACCACCGGGGAGCTGTTTTTT. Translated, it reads CASSLFHTTGELFF. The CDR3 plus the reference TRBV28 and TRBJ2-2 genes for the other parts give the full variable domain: DVKVTQSSRYLVKRTGEKVFLECVQDMDHENMFWYRQDPGLGLRLIYFSYDVKMKEKGDIPEGYSVSREKKERFSLILESASTNQTSMYLCASSLFHTTGELFFGEGSRLTVL.